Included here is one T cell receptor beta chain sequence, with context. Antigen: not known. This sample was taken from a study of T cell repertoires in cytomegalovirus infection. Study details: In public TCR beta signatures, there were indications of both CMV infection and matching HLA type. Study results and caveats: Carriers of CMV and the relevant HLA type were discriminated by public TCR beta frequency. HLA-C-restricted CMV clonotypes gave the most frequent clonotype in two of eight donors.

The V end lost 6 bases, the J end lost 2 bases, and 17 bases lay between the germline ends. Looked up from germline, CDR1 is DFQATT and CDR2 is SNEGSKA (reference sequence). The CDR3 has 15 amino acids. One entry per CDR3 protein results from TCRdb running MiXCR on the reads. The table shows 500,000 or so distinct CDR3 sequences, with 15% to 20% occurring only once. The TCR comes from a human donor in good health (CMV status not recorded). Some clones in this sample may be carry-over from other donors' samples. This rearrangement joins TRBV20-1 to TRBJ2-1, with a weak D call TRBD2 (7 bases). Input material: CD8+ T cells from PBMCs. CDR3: CSATHREGTYNEQFF. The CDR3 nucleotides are TGCAGTGCAACGCACAGGGAGGGCACCTACAATGAGCAGTTCTTC.